This T cell receptor beta chain was captured by sequencing in a study of cytomegalovirus exposure and HLA in healthy donors. Study details: Both the roughly 120 validation repertoires and the roughly 700 first-cohort repertoires used the same platform, as reported by a later analysis.

Findings and limits, study-wide: In vitro confirmation showed three CMV-associated chains to be CMV antigen specific. TCR beta chains numbering roughly 150 were designated cytomegalovirus-associated.

The donors were members of the roughly 120-subject validation cohort (separate from the approximately 650-subject first cohort). Measured with immunoSEQ multiplex PCR; TCRdb has only the in-frame clones, and not every one. The table has roughly 90,000 clones, over 85% seen once; the top ten hold around 1.1%. For this clone: What it recognizes is unknown.

The specimen was PBMCs. The TCR was taken from a woman aged 25 to 39 in good health and CMV-seropositive.

The CDR3 sequence is CASSLAREVQETQYF. The DNA of the CDR3 is TGTGCCAGCAGTTTAGCGAGGGAGGTGCAAGAGACCCAGTACTTC. This chain joins TRBV27 and TRBJ2-5, with TRBD2 as a possible D gene (6 bases). Between the trimmed V and J ends, which lost 2 bases and 2 bases, there was a span of 12 bases. Germline CDR1 and CDR2: MNHEY and SMNVEV (reference sequence). This CDR3 comprises 15 residues.